These T cell receptor beta chains were read from a single sample in a study of blood T cell repertoires in COVID-19. Clones were sequenced by immunoSEQ multiplex PCR, and TCRdb holds only the in-frame ones, with some missing. The sample records 200,000 or so clones, around 89% being singletons. Sequenced: peripheral blood. All receptors derive from a man in his 70s with acute or convalescent COVID-19. Both conserved end residues are trimmed from each CDR3. Fields, in order: CDR3 length, V gene, CDR3 protein.

11 | TRBV12-3/TRBV12-4 | ASSYTVNTEAF
15 | TRBV5-1 | ASSSPAGAALSDTQY
15 | TRBV14 | ASSQEPGQISTDTQY
11 | TRBV6-5 | ASKGGSGNTIY
11 | TRBV7-8 | ASSLVGLYGYT
14 | TRBV21-1 | ASTSVHGVPNEKLF
11 | TRBV2 | ASFLLQGNEQY
12 | TRBV11-2 | ASSFQKGLAEQY
12 | TRBV2 | ASIGQGLRTEAF
14 | TRBV3-1/TRBV3-2 | ASSLAWAVKTDTQY
12 | TRBV15 | ATSRDHRGPGYT
9 | TRBV12-3/TRBV12-4 | ASESYDEQF
13 | TRBV19 | ASSSLAASWGTQY
12 | TRBV10-3 | AISGTGSLDGYT
11 | TRBV29-1 | SVETVPNQPQH
12 | TRBV19 | ASSLRDRNSPLH
13 | TRBV6-1 | ASSEVGGGGDTQY
11 | TRBV24-1 | ATRGSSTDTQY
13 | TRBV5-6 | ASSPREGLYNEQF
14 | TRBV3-1/TRBV3-2 | ASSPSLGVAGEKLF
10 | TRBV24-1 | ATSDPQETQY
14 | TRBV5-6 | ASSLGTGWSYNEQF